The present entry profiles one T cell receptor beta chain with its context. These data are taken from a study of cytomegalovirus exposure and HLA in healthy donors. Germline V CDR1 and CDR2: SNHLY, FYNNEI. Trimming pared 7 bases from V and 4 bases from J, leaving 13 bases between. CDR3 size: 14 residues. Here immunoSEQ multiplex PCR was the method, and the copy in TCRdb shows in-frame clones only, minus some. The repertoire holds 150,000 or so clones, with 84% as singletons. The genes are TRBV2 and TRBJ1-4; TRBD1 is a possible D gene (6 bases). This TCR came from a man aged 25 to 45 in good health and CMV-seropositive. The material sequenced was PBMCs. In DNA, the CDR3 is TGTGCCAGCACGGGGGGGGCGGGTAATGAAAAACTGTTTTTT. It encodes CASTGGAGNEKLFF.